This T cell receptor (beta chain) originates from a study of T cell changes during pregnancy in multiple sclerosis. J was trimmed by 5 bases and V by 6 bases; bases with no gene match: 6. This CDR3 comprises 14 residues. Per germline, CDR1 SGHVS and CDR2 FNYEAQ. This table comes from immunoSEQ multiplex PCR, and its TCRdb copy is limited to in-frame clones, with some not included. Seen here are some 40,000 clones, about 94% observed once, and the top ten hold 1.5% to 2%. The sequence was collected from a female donor with multiple sclerosis, enrolled in a pregnancy study. This specimen consisted of peripheral blood, obtained in the third trimester of pregnancy. V is TRBV7-6 and J is TRBJ2-2; 7 bases are a match to TRBD2. The chain's CDR3 is CASSSPAGTGELFF. CDR3 sequence (DNA): TGTGCCAGCAGTTCCCCAGCGGGAACCGGGGAGCTGTTTTTT.